This T cell receptor beta chain was captured by sequencing in a study of T-cell reconstitution after alpha-beta-depleted transplantation in children. Overall study findings and caveats: Reportedly, alpha-beta T cells present about two months post-transplant originated from several hundred expanded clones of graft origin. Several patients had high TCRbeta diversity at day 60; it came from surviving recipient T cells and thymic progenitors. The authors attributed T-cell counts and diversity one year after transplant mostly to newly produced T cells.

This clonotype was picked up a small number of times. Its antigen is not identified. A junction end diverges from the germline sequence, so it may reflect a read error. Germline V gene lookup returns CDR1 MDHEN and CDR2 SYDVKM. This CDR3 region has 15 residues. A library of TCRbeta sequences, prepared with unique molecular identifiers, was generated. TCRdb called the PCR reads again in MiXCR, with one record for every CDR3 protein. Of fewer than 350,000 distinct CDR3 sequences in the sample, almost 8% are singletons; the top ten hold approximately 9.6%. Source: peripheral blood, taken 360 days after TCRalphabeta/CD19-depleted stem cell transplant. The sequence was obtained from a female patient aged 2-15 years who had a stem cell transplant for Fanconi anemia, so the T cells may come from the graft donor. The rearrangement links TRBV28 to TRBJ2-4; no clear D. CDR3: CASSFDRLAKNIRYF. The CDR3 DNA reads TGTGCCAGCAGTTTCGACCGTTTAGCCAAAAACATTCGGTACTTC.